The clone carrying this T cell receptor (beta chain) was seen a handful of times. This CDR3 has 13 residues. Trimming removed 10 bases from V and 0 bases from J, with 9 bases in between. The data belong to a study of blood T cells in healthy people across ages. Donors gave ten milliliters of peripheral blood apiece. Sample-barcoded 5' priming and a J-beta primer mix drove a second PCR of 7 to 11 cycles. A single record per CDR3 protein comes from TCRdb applying MiXCR to the 5' RACE reads. The sample contains some 1.7 million distinct CDR3 sequences, roughly 30% of which appear only once. The sequenced material came from blood. This TCR was sampled from a young woman in good health. The V gene is TRBV12-3 or TRBV12-4, the J gene TRBJ1-4; no reliable D call. CDR3 DNA: TGTGCCACCAGAGTGGCAACTAATGAAAAACTGTTTTTT. Translation gives CATRVATNEKLFF.